This passage covers 9 T cell receptor beta chains from one sample sequenced in a study of shared clonotypes between healthy human individuals. Assay: immunoSEQ multiplex PCR; the TCRdb copy retains only in-frame clones and omits some. The sample includes roughly 2,500,000 clones, 80% to 95% of them seen just once. Sequences were obtained from naive CD4+ T cells from PBMCs. The subset denotes: CD45RA+ positively selected. The receptor set was obtained from a man aged 18 to 29 in good health. Some clones in this sample may be carry-over from other donors' samples.

This chain joins TRBV29-1 and TRBJ2-7; maybe TRBD1 (6 bases). Trimming shortened V by 5 bases and J by 5 bases, and 10 bases separated the two germline ends. The germline V gene has CDR1 SQVTM and CDR2 ANQGSEA. This CDR3 comprises 11 residues. The CDR3, as DNA: TGCAGCGTTCCAGGGGCCCACGAGCAGTACTTC. Translating gives CSVPGAHEQYF.

The sample holds one count of this clone. The rearrangement joins TRBV6-7 to TRBJ2-7, with D possibly matching TRBD2 (6 bases). TRBV6-7 is flagged as an ORF with uncertain function. Trimming cost V 7 bases and J 6 bases, with 25 bases left between them. The CDR3 is made up of 16 amino acids. The CDR3 nucleotides are TGTGCCAGCACCCACTACGAGGACGGCAGAGCGGGCGAGCAGTACTTC. This sequence encodes CASTHYEDGRAGEQYF.

This chain links TRBV7-9 with TRBJ2-1; perhaps TRBD2 as D (7 bases). V was trimmed by 5 bases and J by 3 bases, leaving 17 bases between them. Germline loops: CDR1 SEHNR, CDR2 FQNEAQ (reference sequence). This CDR3 has 16 residues. DNA for the CDR3: TGTGCCAGCAGCGCTCGGGGGGCTCGTGGCTACAATGAGCAGTTCTTC. Translated, it gives CASSARGARGYNEQFF. The whole variable domain, remainder taken from reference TRBV7-9 and TRBJ2-1, is DTGVSQNPRHKITKRGQNVTFRCDPISEHNRLYWYRQTLGQGPEFLTYFQNEAQLEKSRLLSDRFSAERPKGSFSTLEIQRTEQGDSAMYLCASSARGARGYNEQFFGPGTRLTVL.

V usage is TRBV27 and J usage is TRBJ2-3; 9 nucleotides line up with TRBD2. From germline, CDR1 is MNHEY and CDR2 SMNVEV (reference sequence). The CDR3 consists of 18 residues. Germline trimming cut 1 base from V and 1 base from J; bases unmatched to any gene: 9. The CDR3 region has the DNA TGTGCCAGCAGTTTATGGGGCGCTAGCGGGACCCGCACAGATACGCAGTATTTT. Translation: CASSLWGASGTRTDTQYF.

The rearrangement joins TRBV28 to TRBJ2-1; 8 bases map to TRBD2. Germline V gene lookup returns CDR1 MDHEN and CDR2 SYDVKM. The CDR3 consists of 14 residues. The ends lost 5 bases at V and 5 bases at J; junction bases unmatched: 5. Written as DNA, the CDR3 is TGTGCCAGCAGTACTAGCGGAGGCAACAATGAGCAGTTCTTC. Translated: CASSTSGGNNEQFF.

In regard to this clone: Sequence at one end of the junction differs from germline and may be a read error. J is TRBJ2-7 and V is TRBV4-3; tentatively, D is TRBD1 or TRBD2 (5 bases each). Germline assignment: CDR1 LGHNA and CDR2 YSLEER. CDR3 length: 14 amino acids. This CDR3 reads CASSQDSRGALPHF. CDR3 coding DNA: TGCGCCAGCAGCCAAGATTCACGGGGCGCTCTACCCCACTTC.

The chain uses TRBV15 and TRBJ2-5; 7 bases match TRBD2. Germline V lookup: CDR1 LNHNV, CDR2 YYDKDF (reference sequence). The junction had 4 bases not matched to a gene; V was cut back by 3 bases and J by 0 bases. This CDR3 region has 15 residues. The CDR3 DNA reads TGTGCCACCAGCAGCGGCGGGAGCAACCAAGAGACCCAGTACTTC. Translated, it gives CATSSGGSNQETQYF.

This clone was seen once. The CDR3 sequence: CASSKELGRLMNTEAFF. The CDR3 DNA follows: TGTGCCAGCAGCAAAGAGTTGGGCAGGTTGATGAACACTGAAGCTTTCTTT. V usage is TRBV21-1 and J usage is TRBJ1-1; the table names TRBD1, a call not compared with the DNA. TRBV21-1 is an annotated pseudogene. This CDR3 has 17 amino acids.

This chain joins TRBV7-9 and TRBJ2-7; a possible D gene is TRBD2 (6 bases). The CDR3 consists of 16 residues. The V gene's germline CDR1 is SEHNR and CDR2 FQNEAQ (reference sequence). V was clipped by 4 bases and J by 3 bases, with 19 bases between them. The CDR3 region has the DNA TGTGCCAGCAGCTCCGATCTGGGGTGGGACTTCTACGAGCAGTACTTC. It encodes CASSSDLGWDFYEQYF.